This TCR beta chain originates from a study of human T cells and chemical hapten exposure. The CDR3 extends over 14 amino acids. The germline V gene encodes CDR1 SGHAT and CDR2 FQDESV (reference sequence). V shed 2 bases and J shed 4 bases, with 10 bases lying between them. General study results and limits: Sensitizing to DPC left TCRs with a frequency above 1 in 1000 unaltered.

The template was total RNA from unfractionated whole blood. Separate cDNA molecules received unique molecular identifiers, which the library attached to them. TCRdb re-analysed the 5' RACE reads in MiXCR, keeping a single row per CDR3 protein. The data hold tens of thousands of distinct CDR3 sequences, with more than 7% observed a single time. On this clonotype: Its specificity is not known.

This receptor was taken from a male donor in good health. The chain uses TRBV11-1 and TRBJ2-3; D is ambiguous. CDR3 amino acids: CASSLRPWADTQYF. Here the CDR3 DNA reads TGTGCCAGCAGCTTAAGGCCCTGGGCAGATACGCAGTATTTT.